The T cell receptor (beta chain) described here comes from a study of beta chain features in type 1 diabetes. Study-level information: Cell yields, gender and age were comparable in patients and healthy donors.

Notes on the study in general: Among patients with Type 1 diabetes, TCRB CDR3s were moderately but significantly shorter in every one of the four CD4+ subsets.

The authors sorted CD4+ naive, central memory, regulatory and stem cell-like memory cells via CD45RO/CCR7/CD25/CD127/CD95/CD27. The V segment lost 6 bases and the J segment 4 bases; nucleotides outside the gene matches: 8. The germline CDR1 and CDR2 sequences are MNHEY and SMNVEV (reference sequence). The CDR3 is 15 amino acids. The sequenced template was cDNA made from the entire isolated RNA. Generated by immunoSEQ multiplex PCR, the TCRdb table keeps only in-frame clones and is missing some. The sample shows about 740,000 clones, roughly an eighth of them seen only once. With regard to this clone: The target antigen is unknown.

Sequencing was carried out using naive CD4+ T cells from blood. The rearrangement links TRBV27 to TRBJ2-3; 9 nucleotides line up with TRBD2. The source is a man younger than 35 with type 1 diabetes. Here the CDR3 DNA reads TGTGCCAGCAGCTCGCGGGGGGGGCCCGCAGATACGCAGTATTTT. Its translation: CASSSRGGPADTQYF.